This T cell receptor beta chain came from a study of T cell responses to AZD1222 COVID-19 vaccine. The V gene lost 1 base and the J gene lost 3 bases, with 7 bases spanning the gap. The CDR3 loop spans 14 amino acids. The V gene's germline CDR1 is LGHNA and CDR2 YNFKEQ. About this clone itself: Its target is not known.

Assay used: immunoSEQ multiplex PCR; TCRdb lists only in-frame clones, some missing. The sample has some 150,000 clones; roughly 88% are singletons. General observations from the study: There were mostly white British donors and more females than males, and clonal diversity was possibly underestimated.

This receptor was obtained from an adult in good health. The chain carries TRBV4-2 and TRBJ2-1; a possible D gene is TRBD2 (5 bases). The sequencing here drew on peripheral blood, taken on day 0 of AZD1222 vaccination. The CDR3 DNA sequence: TGTGCCAGCAGCCAAGCCCGGGGCTACAATGAGCAGTTCTTC. Encoded protein: CASSQARGYNEQFF.